This note documents a single T cell receptor (beta chain) sequence. Vbeta (60) and Jbeta (13) primers were used in the PCR. Some clones are missing from TCRdb's copy, which holds only in-frame ones; the method was immunoSEQ multiplex PCR. This repertoire includes 150,000 to 200,000 clones. The entry originates in a study of cytomegalovirus exposure and HLA in healthy donors. This receptor was taken from a woman in her late teens or twenties in good health and CMV-seropositive. Sequenced material: PBMCs.

The CDR3 sequence: CASSPSGRVSNQPQHF. For the CDR3, the DNA is TGTGCCAGCTCACCATCCGGCAGGGTGAGCAATCAGCCCCAGCATTTT. The chain employs TRBV18 and TRBJ1-5, with D possibly TRBD1 on 5 matching bases. The CDR3 contains 16 residues. V was trimmed by 2 bases and J by 1 base, leaving 12 bases between them. Germline V gives CDR1 KGHSH, CDR2 LQKENI.